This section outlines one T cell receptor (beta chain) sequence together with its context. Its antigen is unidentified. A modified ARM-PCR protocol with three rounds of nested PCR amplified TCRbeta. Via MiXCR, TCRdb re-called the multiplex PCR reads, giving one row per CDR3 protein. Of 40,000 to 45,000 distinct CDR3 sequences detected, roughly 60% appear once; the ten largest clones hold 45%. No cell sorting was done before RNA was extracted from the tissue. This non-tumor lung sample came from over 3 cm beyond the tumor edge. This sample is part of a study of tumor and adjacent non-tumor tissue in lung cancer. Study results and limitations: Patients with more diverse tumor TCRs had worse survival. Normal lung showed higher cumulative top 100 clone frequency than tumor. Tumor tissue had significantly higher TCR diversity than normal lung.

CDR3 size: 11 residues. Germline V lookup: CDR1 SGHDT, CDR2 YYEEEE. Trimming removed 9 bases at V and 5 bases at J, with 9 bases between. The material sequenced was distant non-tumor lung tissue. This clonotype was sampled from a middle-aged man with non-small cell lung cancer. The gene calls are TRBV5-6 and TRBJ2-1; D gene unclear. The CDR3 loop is CATGLNNEQFF. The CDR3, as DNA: TGTGCCACCGGGTTGAACAATGAGCAGTTCTTC.